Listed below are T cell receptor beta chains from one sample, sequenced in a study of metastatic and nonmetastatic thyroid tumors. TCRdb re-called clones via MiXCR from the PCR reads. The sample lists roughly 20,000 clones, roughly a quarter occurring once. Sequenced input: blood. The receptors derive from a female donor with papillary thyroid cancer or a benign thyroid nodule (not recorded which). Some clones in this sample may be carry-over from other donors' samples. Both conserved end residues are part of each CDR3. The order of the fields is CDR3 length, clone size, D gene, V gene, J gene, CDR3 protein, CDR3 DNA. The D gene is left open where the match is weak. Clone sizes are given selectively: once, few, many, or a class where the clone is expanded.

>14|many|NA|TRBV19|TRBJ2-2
CASRRDLNTGELFF
TGTGCCAGTAGGCGGGACTTGAACACCGGGGAGCTGTTTTTT
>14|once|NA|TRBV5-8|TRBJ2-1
CASSIGYTYNEQFF
TGTGCCAGCAGTATCGGTTATACCTACAATGAGCAGTTCTTC
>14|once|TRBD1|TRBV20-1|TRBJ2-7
CSAREDRVHHEQYF
TGCAGTGCTAGAGAGGACAGGGTCCACCACGAGCAGTACTTC
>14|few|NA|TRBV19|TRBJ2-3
CASSILPGTDTQYF
TGTGCCAGTAGTATCCTACCCGGCACAGATACGCAGTATTTT
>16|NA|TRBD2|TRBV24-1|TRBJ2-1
CATSDLLAGHPGEKFF
TGTGCCACCAGTGATTTGTTAGCGGGGCACCCCGGGGAGAAGTTCTTC
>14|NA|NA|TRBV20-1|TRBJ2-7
CSARSDTEGYEQYF
TGCAGTGCTAGATCAGACACAGAGGGGTACGAGCAGTACTTC
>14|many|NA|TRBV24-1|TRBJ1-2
CATSRDGANYGYTF
TGTGCCACCAGTCGGGACGGAGCTAACTATGGCTACACCTTC
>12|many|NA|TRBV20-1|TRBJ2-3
CSAGGGTDTQYF
TGCAGTGCAGGGGGGGGCACAGATACGCAGTATTTT
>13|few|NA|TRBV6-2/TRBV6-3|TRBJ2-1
CASSYACSLTSFF
TGTGCCAGCAGTTACGCCTGTTCGCTCACCTCGTTCTTC
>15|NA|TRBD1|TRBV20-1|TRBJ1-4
CSASWTGGAREKLFF
TGCAGTGCTAGCTGGACAGGGGGCGCCCGTGAAAAACTGTTTTTT
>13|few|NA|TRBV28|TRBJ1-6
CASSLDPGSPLHF
TGTGCCAGCAGTTTGGATCCGGGTTCACCCCTCCACTTT
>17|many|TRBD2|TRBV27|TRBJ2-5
CASSSPRLAGGQETQYF
TGTGCCAGCAGCTCCCCCCGACTAGCGGGCGGCCAAGAGACCCAGTACTTC
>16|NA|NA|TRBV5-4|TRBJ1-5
CASILGGSGSNQPQHF
TGTGCCAGCATCTTGGGAGGAAGTGGGAGCAATCAGCCCCAGCATTTT
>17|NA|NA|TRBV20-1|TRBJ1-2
CSARDRGRQGIHYGYTF
TGCAGTGCTAGAGATAGGGGGAGGCAGGGAATTCACTATGGCTACACCTTC
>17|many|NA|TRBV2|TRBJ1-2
CASKEIDALYGNYGYTF
TGTGCCAGCAAGGAGATCGACGCCCTCTATGGAAACTATGGCTACACCTTC
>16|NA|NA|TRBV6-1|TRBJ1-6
CASRDDSDSYNSPLHF
TGTGCCAGCCGGGACGACAGCGACTCCTATAATTCACCCCTCCACTTT
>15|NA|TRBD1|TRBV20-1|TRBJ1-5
CSATTTGTGNQPQHF
TGCAGTGCTACGACCACCGGGACAGGGAATCAGCCCCAGCATTTT
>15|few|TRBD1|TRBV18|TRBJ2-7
CASSPMGQGSYEQYF
TGTGCCAGCTCACCAATGGGACAGGGGTCTTACGAGCAGTACTTC
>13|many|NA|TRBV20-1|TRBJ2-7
CSAKPGLGYEQYF
TGCAGTGCTAAGCCGGGGTTGGGATACGAGCAGTACTTC
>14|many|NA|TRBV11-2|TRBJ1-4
CASSFLATNEKLFF
TGTGCCAGCAGCTTCCTTGCAACTAATGAAAAACTGTTTTTT
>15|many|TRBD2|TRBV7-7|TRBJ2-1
CASSPTSGGSNEQFF
TGTGCTAGCAGCCCTACTAGCGGGGGGAGCAATGAGCAGTTCTTC
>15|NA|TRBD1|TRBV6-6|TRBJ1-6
CASSYTTGSDSPLHF
TGTGCCAGCAGTTACACGACAGGGTCGGATTCACCCCTCCACTTT
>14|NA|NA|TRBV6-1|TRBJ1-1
CASRSRPPSSEAFF
TGTGCCAGCAGATCCAGACCCCCAAGTTCTGAAGCTTTCTTT
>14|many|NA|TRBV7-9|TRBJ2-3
CASSTGQSTDTQYF
TGTGCCAGCAGCACAGGGCAGAGCACAGATACGCAGTATTTT
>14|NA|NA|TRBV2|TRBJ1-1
CASSPREENTEAFF
TGTGCCAGCAGTCCCCGGGAAGAGAACACTGAAGCTTTCTTT
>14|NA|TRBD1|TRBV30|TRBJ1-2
CARTAPGQFYGGTF
TGTGCCCGGACCGCGCCGGGACAGTTCTATGGGGGCACCTTC
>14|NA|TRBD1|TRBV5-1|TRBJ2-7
CASSLAGQGHEQYF
TGCGCCAGCAGCTTGGCGGGACAGGGCCACGAGCAGTACTTC
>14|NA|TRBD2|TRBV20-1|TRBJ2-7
CSARLAGISYEQYF
TGCAGTGCTAGACTAGCGGGGATATCCTACGAGCAGTACTTC
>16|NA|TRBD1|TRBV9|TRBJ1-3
CASSAGDREAGNTIYF
TGTGCCAGCAGCGCTGGGGACAGGGAAGCTGGAAACACCATATATTTT
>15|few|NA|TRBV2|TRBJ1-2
CASSEMEGHGNGYTF
TGTGCCAGCAGTGAGATGGAGGGACATGGGAATGGCTACACCTTC
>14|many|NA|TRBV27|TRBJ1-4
CASGGFRNNEKLFF
TGTGCCAGCGGAGGCTTCAGGAATAATGAAAAACTGTTTTTT
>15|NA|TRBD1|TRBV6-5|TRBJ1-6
CASSYPGQGNSPLHF
TGTGCCAGCAGTTACCCGGGACAGGGGAATTCACCCCTCCACTTT
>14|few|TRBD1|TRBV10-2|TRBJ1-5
CASSEVDRVRPKHF
TGCGCCAGCAGTGAGGTGGACAGGGTGAGGCCCAAGCATTTT
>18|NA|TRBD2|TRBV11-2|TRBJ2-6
CASSLRGVEYSGANVLTF
TGTGCCAGCAGCTTACGGGGGGTCGAATACTCTGGGGCCAACGTCCTGACTTTC
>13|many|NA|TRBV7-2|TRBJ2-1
CVSSLLAYNEQFF
TGTGTCAGCAGCTTACTAGCCTACAATGAGCAGTTCTTC
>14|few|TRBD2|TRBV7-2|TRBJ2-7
CASSPGLAPYEQYF
TGTGCCAGCAGCCCGGGACTAGCCCCCTACGAGCAGTACTTC
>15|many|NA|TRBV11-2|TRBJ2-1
CATSGGISSYNEQFF
TGCGCCACCTCTGGAGGAATTAGCTCCTACAATGAGCAGTTCTTC
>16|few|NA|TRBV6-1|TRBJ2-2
CASSKPGQMNTGELFF
TGTGCCAGCAGTAAACCTGGACAGATGAACACCGGGGAGCTGTTTTTT
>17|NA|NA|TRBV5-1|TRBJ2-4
CASSLRSAAEGKNIQYF
TGCGCCAGCAGCTTGCGCTCAGCCGCGGAGGGAAAAAACATTCAGTACTTC
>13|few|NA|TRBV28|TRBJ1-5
CASSSPISQPQHF
TGTGCCAGCAGCTCCCCTATCTCCCAGCCCCAGCATTTT
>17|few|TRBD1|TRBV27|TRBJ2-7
CASILSTGTGRGYEQYF
TGTGCCAGCATTTTATCGACCGGGACAGGGAGAGGCTACGAGCAGTACTTC
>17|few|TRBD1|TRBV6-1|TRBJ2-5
CASRPRGKGAPWETQYF
TGTGCCAGCAGACCTCGGGGTAAGGGGGCGCCTTGGGAGACCCAGTACTTC
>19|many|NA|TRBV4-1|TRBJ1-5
CASSQGTAPGGLGNQPQHF
TGCGCCAGCAGCCAAGGAACCGCGCCGGGAGGTTTGGGCAATCAGCCCCAGCATTTT
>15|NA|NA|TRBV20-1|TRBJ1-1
CSARDWGGLYAEAFF
TGCAGTGCTAGAGATTGGGGGGGTCTGTATGCTGAAGCTTTCTTT